This T cell receptor (beta chain) came from a study of a mutant IDH1 vaccine in newly diagnosed glioma. At the level of the study: Every participant had undergone radiotherapy, temozolomide, or both before, and most underwent both. Study-wide results and caveats: Seemingly, pseudoprogression had no relation to changes in the top peripheral T cell clonotypes.

Comments on this clone: No antigen is known for it.

The CDR3 contains 17 residues. Trimming removed 5 bases at V and 4 bases at J, with 18 bases between. Germline-derived CDR1 and CDR2 are MDHEN and SYDVKM. Some clones are missing from TCRdb's copy, which holds only in-frame ones; the method was immunoSEQ multiplex PCR. In the table there are approximately 47,000 clones, roughly 91% of which are singletons. Documented time point: week 35, safety follow-up. Doses comprised 300 ug of mutant IDH1 20-mer peptide each, plus topical imiquimod. Eight vaccinations went to patients in weeks 1, 3, 5, 7, 11, 15, 19, 23. The chain carries TRBV28 and TRBJ1-6; no reliable D call. The source material was PBMCs, sampled from a glioma patient whose treatment included an IDH1 peptide vaccine. This sequence was found in a woman aged 35 to 49 with glioma. CDR3 bases: TGTGCCAGCAGTACTCCTTCCGGACCCGCTTATAATTCACCCCTCCACTTT. As protein: CASSTPSGPAYNSPLHF.